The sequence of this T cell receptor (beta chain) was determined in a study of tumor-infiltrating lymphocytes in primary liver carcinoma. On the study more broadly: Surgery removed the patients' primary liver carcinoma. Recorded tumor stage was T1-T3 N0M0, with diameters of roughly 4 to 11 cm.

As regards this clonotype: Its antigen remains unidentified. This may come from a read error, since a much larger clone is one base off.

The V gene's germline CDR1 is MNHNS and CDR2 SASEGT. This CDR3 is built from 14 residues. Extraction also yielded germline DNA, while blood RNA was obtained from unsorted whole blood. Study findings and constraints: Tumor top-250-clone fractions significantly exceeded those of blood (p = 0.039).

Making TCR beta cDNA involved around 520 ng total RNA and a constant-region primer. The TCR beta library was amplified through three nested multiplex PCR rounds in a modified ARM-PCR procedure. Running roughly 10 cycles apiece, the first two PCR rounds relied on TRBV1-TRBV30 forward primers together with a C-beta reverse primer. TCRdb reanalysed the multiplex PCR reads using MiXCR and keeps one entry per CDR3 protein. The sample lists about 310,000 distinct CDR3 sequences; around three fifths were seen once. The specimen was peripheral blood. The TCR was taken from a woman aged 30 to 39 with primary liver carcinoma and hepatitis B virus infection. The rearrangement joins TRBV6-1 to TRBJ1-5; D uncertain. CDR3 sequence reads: CASSEGIYNQSQHF. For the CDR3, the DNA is TGTGCCAGCAGTGAAGGCATCTACAATCAGTCCCAGCATTTT.